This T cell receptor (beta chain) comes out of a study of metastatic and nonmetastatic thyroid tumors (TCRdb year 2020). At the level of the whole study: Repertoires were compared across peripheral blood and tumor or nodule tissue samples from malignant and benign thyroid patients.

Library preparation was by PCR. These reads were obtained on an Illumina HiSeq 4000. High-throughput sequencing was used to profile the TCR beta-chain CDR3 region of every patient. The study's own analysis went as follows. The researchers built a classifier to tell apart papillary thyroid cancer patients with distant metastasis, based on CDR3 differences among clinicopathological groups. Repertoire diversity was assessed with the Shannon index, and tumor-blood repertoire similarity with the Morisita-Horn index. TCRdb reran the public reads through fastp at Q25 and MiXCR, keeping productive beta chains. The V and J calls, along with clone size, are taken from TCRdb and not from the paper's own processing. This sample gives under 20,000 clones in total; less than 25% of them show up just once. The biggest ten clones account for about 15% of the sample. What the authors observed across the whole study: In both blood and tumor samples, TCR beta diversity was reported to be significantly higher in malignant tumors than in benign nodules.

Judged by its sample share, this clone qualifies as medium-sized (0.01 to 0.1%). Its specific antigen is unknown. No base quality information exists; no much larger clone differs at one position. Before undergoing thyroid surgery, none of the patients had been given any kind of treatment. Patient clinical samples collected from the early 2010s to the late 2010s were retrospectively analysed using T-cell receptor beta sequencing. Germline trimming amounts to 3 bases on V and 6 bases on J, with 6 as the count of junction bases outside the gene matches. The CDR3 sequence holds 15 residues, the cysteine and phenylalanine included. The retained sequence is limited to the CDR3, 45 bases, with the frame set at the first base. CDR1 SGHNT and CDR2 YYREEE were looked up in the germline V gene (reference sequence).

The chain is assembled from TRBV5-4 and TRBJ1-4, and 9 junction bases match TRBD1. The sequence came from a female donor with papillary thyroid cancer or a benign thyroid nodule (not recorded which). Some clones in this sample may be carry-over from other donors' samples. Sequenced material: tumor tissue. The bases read TGTGCCAGCAGCTCAAACAGGGGGCTTGATGAAAAACTGTTTTTT. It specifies CASSSNRGLDEKLFF.